This T cell receptor (beta chain) was documented in a study of T and B cells in COVID-19 patients (TCRdb year 2020). About the full investigation: In this study, adaptive immunity was profiled in COVID-19 patients who either had active infection or had recovered, using TRB and IGH repertoire sequencing of peripheral blood. The recovered cohort included roughly 19 patients who contributed 20 to 25 samples, and most of those patients had mild to moderate COVID-19 that was managed on an outpatient basis. Patients in the recovered cohort had a median age of almost 35 years, compared with over 60 years for patients in the active-infection cohort. Critical illness requiring mechanical ventilation or ECMO was present in about 65% of the roughly 20 patients in the active-infection cohort. Of the approximately 20 patients in the active-infection cohort, about 18 had comorbidities associated with unfavorable COVID-19 outcome. Over 7.5 million TCR sequences were analysed in a TCR and BCR sequence repository that covered 30 to 45 patients and around 73 time points. Because samples were available both during active disease and after recovery, a couple of patients were counted in both the recovered and the active cohorts. For the repertoire analyses, the comparison was an age-matched reference group of roughly 38 healthy donors who were negative for COVID-19 antibodies. Up to roughly 10 follow-up blood samples were collected per patient, with some samples spanning different disease stages in the same individual. The research as a whole found: The reported TCR clusters were said to need prospective validation before any clinical use. During active COVID-19 the TRB repertoires were highly clonal, but at recovery diversity and richness rose above the levels seen in healthy donors. The recovered cohort had approximately 2,500 exclusive TCR clusters, including some 30 low-pGen clusters. Blood samples from mildly ill patients during symptoms and early samples from severe cases were scarce. The cohort was considered too small for HLA contributions to COVID-19 susceptibility or severity to be assessed. Patients with COVID-19 were reported to show strongly skewed TRBV/TRBJ gene usage. Specific T cell subsets (CD4+/Treg/CD8+) and sorted SARS-CoV-2-responsive or tetramer+ T cells had not yet been sequenced, and these experiments were ongoing.

There are many counts of this clonotype. Its cognate antigen has yet to be identified. Base qualities were left out, and no much larger clone turns up one base away. TCRdb lists the instrument as Illumina MiSeq. Multiplex PCR with BIOMED2 TRB-A/B primer pools was used to amplify the TRB rearrangements. Two consecutive PCRs added Illumina-compatible adapters and 7-nucleotide sample barcodes to the amplicons. Phusion HS II polymerase was used for all library PCRs. Amplicons were gel-purified with the NucleoSpin Gel and PCR Clean-up kit, quantified on Qubit, and pooled at around 4 nM. Amplicon pool quality was checked on an Agilent 2100 Bioanalyzer before Illumina next-generation sequencing. The authors' analysis ran thus. TRB rearrangements were annotated with MiXCR 3.0.8 using the default MiXCR reference library. Non-productive reads and sequences with fewer than 2 reads were removed, and each unique CDR3 nucleotide sequence was counted as one clone. Clonality, diversity, richness and V-J gene usage were calculated in R 3.5.1. GLIPH2 was used to cluster TCRs by CDR3 similarity, and OLGA was used to calculate generation probabilities. GLIPH2 clusters were kept only when the clusters contained at least four unique TCR clonotypes present in at least three individuals. TCRdb handled the public reads itself, with Q25 trimming in fastp and clone calling in MiXCR, and kept productive beta chains. For every CDR3 protein sequence, its rows merge into one entry that carries the most common genes and DNA. These V and J calls derive from TCRdb rather than the authors' analysis. Counted in this sample were fewer than 25,000 distinct CDR3 sequences; approximately 28% of them appeared once. The leading ten clones occupy 2.8% of the sample.

The cysteine opens and the phenylalanine closes a CDR3 of 12 amino acids. The retained sequence is limited to the CDR3, 36 bases, with the frame set at the first base. The V end loses 1 base and the J end loses 5 bases, and a stretch of 5 bases separates them. For CDR1 and CDR2, the germline V gene (reference sequence) lists SGHKS and YYEKEE. TRB repertoires were amplified using roughly 230-550 ng of genomic DNA isolated from blood. The rearrangement joined TRBV5-5 to TRBJ2-3, with the D segment identity uncertain. Sequencing was carried out using blood. The TCR sequence derives from a human donor who had recovered from COVID-19. The nucleotide sequence reads as follows: TGTGCCAGCAGCTTGTTGGAAGATACGCAGTATTTT. Its protein reads: CASSLLEDTQYF.